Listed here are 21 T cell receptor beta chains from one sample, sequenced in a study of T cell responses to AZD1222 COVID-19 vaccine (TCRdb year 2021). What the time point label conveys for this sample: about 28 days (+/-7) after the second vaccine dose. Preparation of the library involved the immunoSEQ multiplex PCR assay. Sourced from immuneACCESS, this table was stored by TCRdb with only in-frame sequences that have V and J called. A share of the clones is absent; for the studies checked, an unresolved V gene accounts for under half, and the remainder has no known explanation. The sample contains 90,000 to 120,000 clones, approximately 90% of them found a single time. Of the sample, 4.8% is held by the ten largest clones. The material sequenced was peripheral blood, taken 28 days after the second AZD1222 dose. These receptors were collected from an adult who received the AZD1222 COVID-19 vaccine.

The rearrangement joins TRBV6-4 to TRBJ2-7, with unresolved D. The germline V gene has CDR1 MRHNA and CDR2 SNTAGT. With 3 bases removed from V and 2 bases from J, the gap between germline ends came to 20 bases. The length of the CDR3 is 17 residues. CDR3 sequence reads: CASSESLRSPGPYEQYF. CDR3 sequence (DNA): TGTGCCAGCAGTGAAAGTTTAAGGTCCCCCGGGCCCTACGAGCAGTACTTC.

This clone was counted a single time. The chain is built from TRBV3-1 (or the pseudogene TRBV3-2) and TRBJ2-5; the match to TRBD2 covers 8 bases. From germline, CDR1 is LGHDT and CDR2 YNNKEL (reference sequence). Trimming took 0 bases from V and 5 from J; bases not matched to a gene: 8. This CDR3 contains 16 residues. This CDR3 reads CASSQDPGGGAETQYF. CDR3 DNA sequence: TGTGCCAGCAGCCAAGACCCGGGGGGGGGCGCGGAGACCCAGTACTTC.

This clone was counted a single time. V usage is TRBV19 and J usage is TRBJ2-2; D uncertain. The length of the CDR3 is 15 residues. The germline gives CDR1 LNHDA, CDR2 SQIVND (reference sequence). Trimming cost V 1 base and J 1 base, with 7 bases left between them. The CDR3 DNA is TGTGCCAGTAGTATAGTTCCGGAGAACACCGGGGAGCTGTTTTTT. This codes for CASSIVPENTGELFF.

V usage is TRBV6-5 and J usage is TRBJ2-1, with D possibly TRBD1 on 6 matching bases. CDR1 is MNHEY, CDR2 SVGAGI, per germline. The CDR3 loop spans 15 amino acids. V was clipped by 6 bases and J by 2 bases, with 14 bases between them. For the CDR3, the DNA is TGTGCCAGCAGGAGCGACAGGTGGCCCTACAATGAGCAGTTCTTC. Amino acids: CASRSDRWPYNEQFF.

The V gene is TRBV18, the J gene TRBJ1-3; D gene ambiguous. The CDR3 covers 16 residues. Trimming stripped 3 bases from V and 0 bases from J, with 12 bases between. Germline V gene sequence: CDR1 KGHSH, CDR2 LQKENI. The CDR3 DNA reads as TGTGCCAGCTCACCTTCTGACGGCTACTCTGGAAACACCATATATTTT. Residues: CASSPSDGYSGNTIYF.

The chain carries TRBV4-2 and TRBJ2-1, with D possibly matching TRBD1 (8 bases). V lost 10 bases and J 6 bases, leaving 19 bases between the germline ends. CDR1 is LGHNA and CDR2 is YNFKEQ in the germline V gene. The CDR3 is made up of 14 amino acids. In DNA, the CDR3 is TGTGCCATACAGGGGGAGGGGGACCTCAATGAGCAGTTCTTC. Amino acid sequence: CAIQGEGDLNEQFF.

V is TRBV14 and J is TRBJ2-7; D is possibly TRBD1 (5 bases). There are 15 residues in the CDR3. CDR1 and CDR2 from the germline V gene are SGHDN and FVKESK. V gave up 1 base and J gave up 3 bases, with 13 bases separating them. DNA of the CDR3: TGTGCCAGCAGCCAAGGCGCAGGGAAGGGCTACGAGCAGTACTTC. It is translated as CASSQGAGKGYEQYF.

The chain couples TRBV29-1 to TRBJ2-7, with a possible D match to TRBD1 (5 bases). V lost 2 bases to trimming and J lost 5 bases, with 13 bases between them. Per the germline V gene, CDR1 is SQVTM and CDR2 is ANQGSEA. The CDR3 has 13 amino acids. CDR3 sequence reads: CSVELTAGDEQYF. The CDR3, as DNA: TGCAGCGTTGAATTGACAGCCGGCGACGAGCAGTACTTC.

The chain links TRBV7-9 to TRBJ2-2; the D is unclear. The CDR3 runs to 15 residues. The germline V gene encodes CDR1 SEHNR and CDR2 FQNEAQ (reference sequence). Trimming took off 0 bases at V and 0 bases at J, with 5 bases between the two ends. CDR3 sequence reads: CASSLATANTGELFF. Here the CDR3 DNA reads TGTGCCAGCAGCTTAGCGACGGCGAACACCGGGGAGCTGTTTTTT.

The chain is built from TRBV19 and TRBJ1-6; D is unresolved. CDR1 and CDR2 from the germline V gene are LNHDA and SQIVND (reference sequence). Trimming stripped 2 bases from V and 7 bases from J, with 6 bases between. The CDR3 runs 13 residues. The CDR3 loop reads CASSILGNSPLHF. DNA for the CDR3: TGTGCCAGTAGTATACTGGGGAATTCACCCCTCCACTTT. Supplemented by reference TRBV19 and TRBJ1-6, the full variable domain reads DGGITQSPKYLFRKEGQNVTLSCEQNLNHDAMYWYRQDPGQGLRLIYYSQIVNDFQKGDIAEGYSVSREKKESFPLTVTSAQKNPTAFYLCASSILGNSPLHFGNGTRLTVT.

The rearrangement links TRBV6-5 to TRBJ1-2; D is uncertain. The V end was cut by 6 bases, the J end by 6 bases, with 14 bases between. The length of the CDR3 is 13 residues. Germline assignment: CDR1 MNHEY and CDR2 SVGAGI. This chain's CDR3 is CASSNGVSDGYTF. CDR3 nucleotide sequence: TGTGCCAGCAGCAACGGGGTCTCGGATGGCTACACCTTC.

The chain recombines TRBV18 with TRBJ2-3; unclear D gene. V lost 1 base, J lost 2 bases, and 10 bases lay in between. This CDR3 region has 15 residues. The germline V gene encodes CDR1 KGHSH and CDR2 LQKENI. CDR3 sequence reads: CASSPQVLITDTQYF. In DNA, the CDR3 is TGTGCCAGCTCACCACAGGTTCTAATCACAGATACGCAGTATTTT.

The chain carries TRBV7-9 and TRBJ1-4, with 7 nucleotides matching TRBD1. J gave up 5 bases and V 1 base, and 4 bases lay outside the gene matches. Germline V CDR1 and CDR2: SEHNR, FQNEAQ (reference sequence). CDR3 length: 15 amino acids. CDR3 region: CASSLDGTVNEKLFF. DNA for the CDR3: TGTGCCAGCAGCTTAGACGGGACAGTAAATGAAAAACTGTTTTTT.

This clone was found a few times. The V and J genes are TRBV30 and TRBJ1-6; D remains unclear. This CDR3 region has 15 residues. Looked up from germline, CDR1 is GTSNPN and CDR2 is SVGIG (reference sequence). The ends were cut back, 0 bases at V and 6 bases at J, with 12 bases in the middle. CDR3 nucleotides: TGTGCCTGGAGTGTTGGCGACTTAGGTAATTCACCCCTCCACTTT. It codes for CAWSVGDLGNSPLHF.

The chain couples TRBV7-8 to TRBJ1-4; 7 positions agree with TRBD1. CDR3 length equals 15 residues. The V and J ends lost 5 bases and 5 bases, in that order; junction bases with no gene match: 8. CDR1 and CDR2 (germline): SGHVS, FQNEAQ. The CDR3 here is CASSAPTGKNEKLFF. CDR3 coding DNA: TGTGCCAGCAGCGCACCGACAGGGAAAAATGAAAAACTGTTTTTT.

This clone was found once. The CDR3 DNA sequence: TGTGCCAGCAGAACCGGGAGAAGCTCCTACGAGCAGTACTTC. Its protein is CASRTGRSSYEQYF. The V and J genes are TRBV11-3 and TRBJ2-7, with a possible D match to TRBD2 (6 bases). The ends were cut back, 6 bases at V and 0 bases at J, with 12 bases in the middle. Germline CDR1 SGHNT, CDR2 YENEEA. The CDR3 runs to 14 residues.

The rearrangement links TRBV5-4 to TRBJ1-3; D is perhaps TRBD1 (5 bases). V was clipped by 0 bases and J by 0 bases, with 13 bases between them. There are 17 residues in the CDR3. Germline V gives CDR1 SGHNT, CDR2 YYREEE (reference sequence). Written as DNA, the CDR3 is TGTGCCAGCAGCTTGGAGGGACTGCAGAACTCTGGAAACACCATATATTTT. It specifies CASSLEGLQNSGNTIYF. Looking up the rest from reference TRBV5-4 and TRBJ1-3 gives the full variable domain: ETGVTQSPTHLIKTRGQQVTLRCSSQSGHNTVSWYQQALGQGPQFIFQYYREEENGRGNFPPRFSGLQFPNYSSELNVNALELDDSALYLCASSLEGLQNSGNTIYFGEGSWLTVV.

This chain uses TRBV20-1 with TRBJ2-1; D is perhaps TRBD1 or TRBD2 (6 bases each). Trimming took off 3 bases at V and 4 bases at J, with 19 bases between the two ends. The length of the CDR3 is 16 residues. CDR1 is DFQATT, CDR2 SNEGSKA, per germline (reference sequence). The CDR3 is CSASPGTLGGYNEQFF. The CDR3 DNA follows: TGCAGTGCTAGTCCCGGGACTTTAGGGGGATACAATGAGCAGTTCTTC.

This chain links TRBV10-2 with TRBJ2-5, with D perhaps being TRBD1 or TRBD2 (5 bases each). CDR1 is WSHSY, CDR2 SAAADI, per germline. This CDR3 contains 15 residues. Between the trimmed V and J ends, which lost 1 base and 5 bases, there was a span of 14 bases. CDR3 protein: CASSEWDPLGETQYF. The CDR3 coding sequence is TGCGCCAGCAGTGAGTGGGACCCCCTAGGGGAGACCCAGTACTTC.

The CDR3: CASSADGQITDTQYF. The CDR3 DNA reads TGTGCCAGCAGCGCGGATGGACAGATCACAGATACGCAGTATTTT. This sequence joins TRBV9 and TRBJ2-3, with D possibly matching TRBD1 (6 bases). V was trimmed by 3 bases and J by 2 bases, leaving 13 bases between them. Germline CDR1 and CDR2: SGDLS and YYNGEE. This CDR3 region has 15 residues.

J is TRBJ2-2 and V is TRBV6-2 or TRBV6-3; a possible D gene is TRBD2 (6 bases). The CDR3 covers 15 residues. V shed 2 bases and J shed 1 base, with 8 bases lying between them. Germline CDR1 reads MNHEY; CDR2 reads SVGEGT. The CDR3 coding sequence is TGTGCCAGCAGTTACGTAGCGGTGAACACCGGGGAGCTGTTTTTT. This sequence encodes CASSYVAVNTGELFF.